These 24 T cell receptor beta chains share one sample of origin, sequenced in a study of T cell responses to AZD1222 COVID-19 vaccine. Profiled with immunoSEQ multiplex PCR; TCRdb holds only in-frame clones, not every one. This table has approximately 42,000 clones, around 88% appearing once. Sequenced here: peripheral blood, sampled 28 days after the second AZD1222 dose. All receptors derive from an adult who received the AZD1222 COVID-19 vaccine.

This chain connects TRBV6-1 to TRBJ2-1; D is unresolved. Trimming removed 3 bases at V and 5 bases at J, with 11 bases between. The CDR3 consists of 14 residues. Per the germline V gene, CDR1 is MNHNS and CDR2 is SASEGT. The CDR3 DNA sequence: TGTGCCAGCAGTGAGAGGCGCCGACACAATGAGCAGTTCTTC. Encoded protein: CASSERRRHNEQFF.

The CDR3 nucleotides read TGTGCCAGCAGTTCCGGACAGGTCGGCGAGCAGTACTTC. Translation: CASSSGQVGEQYF. The chain employs TRBV27 and TRBJ2-7; 7 bases agree with TRBD1. The germline CDR1 and CDR2 sequences are MNHEY and SMNVEV (reference sequence). J lost 6 bases, V lost 4 bases, and 6 bases had no gene match. CDR3 size: 13 residues.

The J gene is TRBJ2-2, the V gene TRBV7-3; a weak D match, TRBD2 (7 bases). Germline CDR1 and CDR2: SGHTA and FQGTGA. V lost 5 bases and J 6 bases, leaving 19 bases between the germline ends. This CDR3 region has 16 residues. The CDR3 DNA sequence: TGTGCCAGCAGCCACGGGGGGCCCCCGGGCTCCGGGGAGCTGTTTTTT. This gives the protein CASSHGGPPGSGELFF.

V is TRBV5-1 and J is TRBJ1-2; possible D gene TRBD1, 6 bases. Looked up from germline, CDR1 is SGHRS and CDR2 is YFSETQ. The CDR3 runs to 15 residues. V lost 2 bases to trimming and J lost 3 bases, with 14 bases between them. The chain's CDR3 is CASSFRGEGDYGYTF. The CDR3 bases are TGCGCCAGCAGCTTCAGGGGCGAGGGGGACTATGGCTACACCTTC.

CDR3 sequence: CASSLGGTGDNQPQHF. The CDR3 coding sequence is TGTGCCAGCAGCTTAGGTGGGACAGGGGACAATCAGCCCCAGCATTTT. This chain joins TRBV7-9 and TRBJ1-5, with 10 bases lining up with TRBD1. Germline V gives CDR1 SEHNR, CDR2 FQNEAQ (reference sequence). This CDR3 contains 16 residues. V lost 1 base, J lost 3 bases, and 3 bases stayed unmatched.

The chain couples TRBV12-3 or TRBV12-4 to TRBJ2-7; perhaps TRBD1 as D (6 bases). The V end lost 3 bases, the J end lost 2 bases, and 8 bases lay between the germline ends. The CDR3 is made up of 13 amino acids. The chain's CDR3 is CASSLGATYEQYF. Written as DNA, the CDR3 is TGTGCCAGCAGTTTGGGGGCAACCTACGAGCAGTACTTC.

The chain couples TRBV12-5 to TRBJ1-3; TRBD1 is a possible D gene (5 bases). Deletions cut 0 bases from V and 1 base from J, with 13 bases between. The CDR3 is 17 amino acids. Germline V lookup: CDR1 LGHNT, CDR2 FRNRAP. Here the CDR3 reads CASGLVVRGRSGNTIYF. The CDR3 nucleotides are TGTGCTAGTGGTTTGGTAGTGAGGGGAAGATCTGGAAACACCATATATTTT.

V and J are TRBV18 and TRBJ2-7; D is perhaps TRBD1 (6 bases). The CDR3 sequence is 15 residues long. Trimming left V 5 bases short and J 0 bases short, with 14 bases between. The V gene's germline CDR1 is KGHSH and CDR2 LQKENI. CDR3: CASSETGISSYEQYF. CDR3 DNA: TGTGCCAGCTCAGAGACAGGTATCAGCTCCTACGAGCAGTACTTC.

For the CDR3, the DNA is TGTGCCAGCAGCCTTGGGACAGGGGGCGCTTATACGCAGTATTTT. Amino acid sequence: CASSLGTGGAYTQYF. The rearrangement links TRBV14 to TRBJ2-3; TRBD1 agrees at 12 bases. CDR1 is SGHDN and CDR2 is FVKESK in the germline V gene. The junction had 6 bases not matched to a gene; V was cut back by 4 bases and J by 7 bases. The CDR3 length is 15 residues.

The chain has TRBV6-2 or TRBV6-3 and TRBJ2-7; 7 nucleotides line up with TRBD1. V trimming: 2 bases; J trimming: 4 bases; junction bases outside the gene matches: 5. Germline V gene lookup returns CDR1 MNHEY and CDR2 SVGEGT. The CDR3 spans 14 residues. This CDR3 reads CASSYMTGTYEQYF. The CDR3, as DNA: TGTGCCAGCAGTTACATGACAGGGACGTACGAGCAGTACTTC.

V usage is TRBV15 and J usage is TRBJ1-6, with D perhaps TRBD1 (5 bases). This CDR3 comprises 16 residues. Germline V gene sequence: CDR1 LNHNV, CDR2 YYDKDF (reference sequence). V lost 8 bases and J lost 5, with 19 bases in between. Here the CDR3 DNA reads TGTGCCACCGGGCAGGGAGATTTTGGAGATAATTCACCCCTCCACTTT. Amino acid sequence: CATGQGDFGDNSPLHF.

The chain is built from TRBV28 and TRBJ2-7; 7 bases align to TRBD2. Germline V lookup: CDR1 MDHEN, CDR2 SYDVKM. This CDR3 is 16 amino acids long. The V gene end was trimmed by 1 base and the J gene end by 0 bases; junction bases not matched to a gene: 6. CDR3 DNA sequence: TGTGCCAGCAGTTTATACCGGGAGGCGCTCTCCTACGAGCAGTACTTC. Encoded protein: CASSLYREALSYEQYF.

This rearrangement joins TRBV9 to TRBJ1-3, with D unclear. CDR1 is SGDLS and CDR2 is YYNGEE in the germline V gene. The ends were cut back, 0 bases at V and 0 bases at J, with 10 bases in the middle. This CDR3 comprises 16 residues. The CDR3 loop reads CASSVGGSFSGNTIYF. The CDR3 nucleotides read TGTGCCAGCAGCGTAGGAGGGTCCTTCTCTGGAAACACCATATATTTT.

This clone was seen just once. The V gene is TRBV4-3, the J gene TRBJ2-4; the D gene is possibly TRBD1 (7 bases). V gave up 0 bases and J gave up 1 base, with 13 bases separating them. This CDR3 contains 17 residues. Germline V gene data show CDR1 as LGHNA and CDR2 as YSLEER. The chain's CDR3 is CASSQDSGGSAKNIQYF. The CDR3, as DNA: TGCGCCAGCAGCCAAGATTCAGGGGGGAGTGCCAAAAACATTCAGTACTTC.

The chain recombines TRBV7-9 with TRBJ1-1, with unresolved D. This CDR3 has 13 residues. Germline V gene lookup returns CDR1 SEHNR and CDR2 FQNEAQ (reference sequence). V lost 2 bases to trimming and J lost 3 bases, with 7 bases between them. CDR3: CASSLNGDTEAFF. CDR3 sequence (DNA): TGTGCCAGCAGCTTAAACGGGGACACTGAAGCTTTCTTT.

J is TRBJ1-5 and V is TRBV9; D unresolved. The germline V gene encodes CDR1 SGDLS and CDR2 YYNGEE. CDR3 length equals 14 residues. Trimming cost V 2 bases and J 4 bases, with 10 bases left between them. This chain's CDR3 is CASSVDGSNQPQHF. Here the CDR3 DNA reads TGTGCCAGCAGCGTCGACGGGTCAAATCAGCCCCAGCATTTT. Full variable domain (outside the CDR3, taken from reference TRBV9 and TRBJ1-5): DSGVTQTPKHLITATGQRVTLRCSPRSGDLSVYWYQQSLDQGLQFLIQYYNGEERAKGNILERFSAQQFPDLHSELNLSSLELGDSALYFCASSVDGSNQPQHFGDGTRLSIL.

This rearrangement joins TRBV7-9 to TRBJ2-5, with D perhaps TRBD1 or TRBD2 (6 bases each). The CDR3 runs to 13 residues. CDR1 SEHNR and CDR2 FQNEAQ come from the germline V gene (reference sequence). V dropped 7 bases and J dropped 1 base, with 10 bases sitting between them. The CDR3, as DNA: TGTGCCAGCACCAGGGGAGGCCAAGAGACCCAGTACTTC. Translated, it gives CASTRGGQETQYF.

This chain joins TRBV7-8 and TRBJ1-3; 7 positions match TRBD1. Losses at the gene ends were 3 bases for V and 2 bases for J; bases not matched to a gene: 1. The CDR3 runs 14 residues. The germline CDR1 and CDR2 sequences are SGHVS and FQNEAQ. CDR3 nucleotides: TGTGCCAGCAGCTTCGGGACAGCTGGAAACACCATATATTTT. Translating it yields CASSFGTAGNTIYF.

The chain links TRBV5-1 to TRBJ1-5; no clear D gene. Trimming shortened V by 0 bases and J by 4 bases, and 11 bases separated the two germline ends. This CDR3 contains 15 residues. Germline V CDR1 and CDR2: SGHRS, YFSETQ. This chain's CDR3 is CASSLEGILNQPQHF. In DNA form, the CDR3 reads TGCGCCAGCAGCTTGGAGGGCATCCTAAATCAGCCCCAGCATTTT.

This rearrangement joins TRBV2 to TRBJ2-1; 8 positions match TRBD1. Germline V gene sequence: CDR1 SNHLY, CDR2 FYNNEI. Trimming cost V 6 bases and J 10 bases; bases outside gene matches: 8. The CDR3 has 13 residues. This CDR3 is CASRPGPGGEQFF. The CDR3 coding sequence is TGTGCCAGCAGGCCCGGACCAGGGGGCGAGCAGTTCTTC.

The chain is built from TRBV3-1 (or the pseudogene TRBV3-2) and TRBJ1-6; 10 bases are a match to TRBD1. The CDR3 is 15 amino acids. V lost 5 bases to trimming and J lost 9 bases; unmatched junction nucleotides: 7. Germline values: CDR1 LGHDT, CDR2 YNNKEL (reference sequence). The CDR3 protein is CASSSRTGGSSPLHF. CDR3 in DNA: TGTGCCAGCAGCTCTCGGACAGGGGGTAGTTCACCCCTCCACTTT.

Written as DNA, the CDR3 is TGCGCCAGCAGCCAAGATCACCTAGCGGGGGGACGACAAGAGACCCAGTACTTC. This gives the protein CASSQDHLAGGRQETQYF. This sequence joins TRBV4-1 and TRBJ2-5, with 11 positions matching TRBD2. Germline assignment: CDR1 MGHRA and CDR2 YSYEKL. The CDR3 loop spans 18 amino acids. Trimming cost V 0 bases and J 2 bases; bases outside gene matches: 8.

This chain connects TRBV9 to TRBJ2-3; the D gene could be TRBD1 or TRBD2 (5 bases each). The V end was cut by 0 bases, the J end by 0 bases, with 14 bases between. The germline V gene has CDR1 SGDLS and CDR2 YYNGEE. The CDR3 has 17 amino acids. This CDR3 reads CASSVAHGGTSTDTQYF. CDR3 in DNA: TGTGCCAGCAGCGTAGCTCATGGGGGAACTAGCACAGATACGCAGTATTTT.

The CDR3 is CATSDLPSMRLDSNQPQHF. For the CDR3, the DNA is TGTGCCACCAGTGATTTACCCAGCATGAGGCTGGATAGCAATCAGCCCCAGCATTTT. The rearrangement uses TRBV24-1 and TRBJ1-5; D not certain. The V end lost 1 base, the J end lost 0 bases, and 18 bases lay between the germline ends. Looked up from germline, CDR1 is KGHDR and CDR2 is SFDVKD. CDR3 size: 19 residues.